One sample yielded the 5 T cell receptor beta chains listed below, sequenced in a study of response to subunit inactivated influenza vaccine. Each CDR3 protein is one row after TCRdb ran MiXCR on the RT-PCR reads. This sample has approximately 480,000 distinct CDR3 sequences, with 11% found just once. Specimen: PBMCs from blood, collected around seven weeks after vaccination. These TCRs come from a man aged 50-59 years who received an inactivated influenza vaccine.

The chain uses TRBV6-2 or TRBV6-3 and TRBJ2-2; weak D call: TRBD1 (6 bases). This CDR3 region has 14 residues. V gave up 5 bases and J gave up 3 bases, with 10 bases separating them. The germline gives CDR1 MNHEY, CDR2 SVGEGT. Here the CDR3 DNA reads TGTGCCAGCAGTCCATACAGGGACACCGGGGAGCTGTTTTTT. Its translation: CASSPYRDTGELFF.

V is TRBV2 and J is TRBJ2-7, with 7 bases lining up with TRBD1. Germline CDR1 and CDR2: SNHLY and FYNNEI. V lost 5 bases, J lost 5 bases, and 3 bases stayed unmatched. This CDR3 is 12 amino acids long. CDR3 in amino acids: CASSTGVHEQYF. The CDR3 nucleotides read TGTGCCAGCAGTACAGGGGTCCACGAGCAGTACTTC.

There are a few counts of this clonotype. The V gene is TRBV5-1, the J gene TRBJ1-2; maybe TRBD1 (5 bases). Germline CDR1 and CDR2: SGHRS and YFSETQ. This CDR3 contains 14 residues. Trimming shortened V by 2 bases and J by 4 bases, and 12 bases separated the two germline ends. As DNA, the CDR3 is TGCGCCAGCAGCTTAACAGGTCTCTCCTATGGCTACACCTTC. It translates to CASSLTGLSYGYTF.

This chain uses TRBV12-3 or TRBV12-4 with TRBJ2-7; TRBD1 aligns across 7 bases. The J segment lost 2 bases and the V segment lost 1 base, leaving 5 bases of the junction unmatched. The CDR3 loop spans 15 amino acids. DNA for the CDR3: TGTGCCAGCAGTTTAGGGCAGGGGGACCCCTACGAGCAGTACTTC. Its translation: CASSLGQGDPYEQYF.

This clonotype appeared many times. The V gene is TRBV11-2, the J gene TRBJ2-3; no definite D call. V gave up 5 bases and J gave up 0 bases, with 9 bases separating them. The CDR3 covers 14 residues. Germline loops: CDR1 SGHAT, CDR2 FQNNGV. The DNA of the CDR3 is TGTGCCAGCAGCCGCCTTTCCAGCACAGATACGCAGTATTTT. Translation: CASSRLSSTDTQYF.